Following are 28 T cell receptor beta chains from one sample sequenced in a study of T cell responses to AZD1222 COVID-19 vaccine. Some clones are missing from TCRdb's copy, which holds only in-frame ones; the method was immunoSEQ multiplex PCR. The profile covers just over 80,000 clones, with approximately 90% appearing a single time and about 5.7% taken by the ten largest. Sequencing used peripheral blood, obtained on day 0 of AZD1222 vaccination. Source of these receptors: an adult in good health.

The V call is TRBV4-2, the J call TRBJ2-5, with a weak D call TRBD2 (6 bases). V dropped 1 base and J dropped 5 bases, with 14 bases sitting between them. Per the germline V gene, CDR1 is LGHNA and CDR2 is YNFKEQ. CDR3 size: 15 residues. CDR3 nucleotides: TGTGCCAGCAGCCAAGGACTGCGGGGCTTGGAGACCCAGTACTTC. Translation: CASSQGLRGLETQYF.

V usage is TRBV28 and J usage is TRBJ2-7; D is uncertain. The V gene's germline CDR1 is MDHEN and CDR2 SYDVKM. V was clipped by 1 base and J by 0 bases, with 10 bases between them. The CDR3 extends over 15 amino acids. The CDR3 DNA is TGTGCCAGCAGTTTATTTGGGCAGAGCTCCTACGAGCAGTACTTC. Residues: CASSLFGQSSYEQYF.

The rearrangement uses TRBV27 and TRBJ2-7; D perhaps matches TRBD2 (5 bases). This CDR3 comprises 16 residues. With 4 bases removed from V and 2 bases from J, the gap between germline ends came to 18 bases. The V gene's germline CDR1 is MNHEY and CDR2 SMNVEV (reference sequence). CDR3 loop: CASSWSGGLNTYEQYF. Written as DNA, the CDR3 is TGTGCCAGCAGTTGGAGCGGCGGGCTTAACACCTACGAGCAGTACTTC.

The J gene is TRBJ1-2, the V gene TRBV6-5; 12 bases agree with TRBD1. Germline CDR1 is MNHEY and CDR2 is SVGAGI. CDR3 length: 16 residues. The trim removed 0 bases at V and 7 bases at J, leaving 6 bases unmatched. CDR3 residues: CASSYSAGQGAGGYTF. The DNA for the CDR3 is TGTGCCAGCAGTTACTCTGCGGGACAGGGGGCCGGTGGCTACACCTTC.

In this sample, this clone turned up a few times. The rearrangement uses TRBV6-5 and TRBJ1-3; D gene ambiguous. Germline lookup yields CDR1 MNHEY and CDR2 SVGAGI. The CDR3 is 15 amino acids. V lost 7 bases and J lost 0, with 13 bases in between. The CDR3 nucleotides read TGTGCCAGCAAGAGTCCACTTTTCTCTGGAAACACCATATATTTT. Translated, it gives CASKSPLFSGNTIYF.

The rearrangement uses TRBV10-3 and TRBJ1-5; tentative D call: TRBD1 (5 bases). The CDR3 loop spans 15 amino acids. CDR1 is ENHRY and CDR2 is SYGVKD in the germline V gene. Trimming took 6 bases from V and 5 from J, leaving 17 bases between them. The chain's CDR3 is CAIRGDYRIYQPQHF. CDR3 nucleotides: TGTGCCATCAGGGGGGATTACAGGATATATCAGCCCCAGCATTTT.

The gene calls are TRBV5-1 and TRBJ1-1; D is undetermined. V was trimmed by 2 bases and J by 5 bases, leaving 13 bases between them. Germline CDR1 SGHRS, CDR2 YFSETQ. The CDR3 runs 14 residues. The CDR3 region has the DNA TGCGCCAGCAGCTTTTTTTCCTCGGGGACTGAAGCTTTCTTT. Its translation: CASSFFSSGTEAFF.

The V and J genes are TRBV28 and TRBJ1-2, with D unclear. V lost 3 bases and J lost 2, with 10 bases in between. CDR3 size: 14 residues. Germline V gene sequence: CDR1 MDHEN, CDR2 SYDVKM. The CDR3 coding sequence is TGTGCCAGCAGTTTCGGTAGGGCGAACTATGGCTACACCTTC. Encoded protein: CASSFGRANYGYTF.

The chain carries TRBV11-2 and TRBJ1-1; TRBD1 might be the D (6 bases). The ends were cut back, 4 bases at V and 8 bases at J, with 14 bases in the middle. Per germline, CDR1 SGHAT and CDR2 FQNNGV. CDR3 length: 13 amino acids. The CDR3 sequence: CASSSDRLQEAFF. CDR3 coding DNA: TGTGCCAGCAGCTCCGACAGGCTCCAGGAAGCTTTCTTT.

The V call is TRBV30, the J call TRBJ1-6; D remains ambiguous. From germline, CDR1 is GTSNPN and CDR2 SVGIG (reference sequence). The CDR3 runs to 14 residues. V was shortened by 3 bases and J by 7 bases, with 13 bases between the two germline ends. The CDR3 nucleotides read TGTGCCTGGAGGAGGGTGCCTGACAATTCACCCCTCCACTTT. This codes for CAWRRVPDNSPLHF. Based on the CDR3 plus reference TRBV30 and TRBJ1-6, the full variable domain is SQTIHQWPATLVQPVGSPLSLECTVEGTSNPNLYWYRQAAGRGLQLLFYSVGIGQISSEVPQNLSASRPQDRQFILSSKKLLLSDSGFYLCAWRRVPDNSPLHFGNGTRLTVT.

The CDR3, as DNA: TGTGCCAGCTCCCTGGGACAGTTCCAGAACACTGAAGCTTTCTTT. Translated: CASSLGQFQNTEAFF. V and J are TRBV18 and TRBJ1-1; TRBD1 matches at 7 bases. The CDR3 is 15 amino acids. The V gene's germline CDR1 is KGHSH and CDR2 LQKENI. With 6 bases clipped from V and 1 base from J, the junction kept 8 bases outside the gene matches.

This chain joins TRBV4-3 and TRBJ2-1; D is ambiguous. The CDR3 runs 12 residues. Trimming cost V 3 bases and J 9 bases, with 9 bases left between them. Germline V gives CDR1 LGHNA, CDR2 YSLEER. DNA for the CDR3: TGCGCCAGCAGCCAGTTTGGTGGTGAGCAGTTCTTC. Translating gives CASSQFGGEQFF.

CDR3 protein: CATSEAGTSINEQFF. The CDR3 nucleotides are TGTGCCACCAGTGAAGCCGGGACTAGTATCAATGAGCAGTTCTTC. The rearrangement links TRBV24-1 to TRBJ2-1; 8 positions match TRBD2. V was clipped by 4 bases and J by 6 bases; unmatched bases: 7. In germline, CDR1 is KGHDR, CDR2 SFDVKD. The CDR3 has 15 amino acids.

V and J are TRBV4-1 and TRBJ1-1; no definite D call. Per germline, CDR1 MGHRA and CDR2 YSYEKL. The CDR3 has 13 residues. Trimming removed 2 bases from V and 0 bases from J, with 4 bases in between. CDR3 region: CASSQTLNTEAFF. In DNA form, the CDR3 reads TGCGCCAGCAGCCAAACCCTGAACACTGAAGCTTTCTTT.

The J gene is TRBJ2-1, the V gene TRBV27; D uncertain. V lost 6 bases and J 0 bases, leaving 12 bases between the germline ends. This CDR3 is built from 15 residues. From germline, CDR1 is MNHEY and CDR2 SMNVEV (reference sequence). CDR3 protein: CASRSLLSSYNEQFF. The CDR3 DNA is TGTGCCAGCAGATCCTTACTGAGCTCCTACAATGAGCAGTTCTTC.

This chain links TRBV19 with TRBJ1-5; 8 nucleotides line up with TRBD1. CDR3 length: 13 residues. Germline CDR1 is LNHDA and CDR2 is SQIVND (reference sequence). V dropped 4 bases and J dropped 8; count of bases not matched to a gene: 4. The CDR3: CASSNTGGEPQHF. The CDR3 DNA is TGTGCCAGTAGTAACACAGGGGGAGAGCCCCAGCATTTT.

This sequence joins TRBV4-1 and TRBJ1-6; D gene ambiguous. V lost 4 bases and J 10 bases, leaving 17 bases between the germline ends. Germline CDR1 MGHRA, CDR2 YSYEKL. This CDR3 is 15 amino acids long. CDR3 bases: TGCGCCAGCAGCCCAACGTCCGTCATGGGGTCACCCCTCCACTTT. Its protein product is CASSPTSVMGSPLHF.

This chain uses TRBV12-3 or TRBV12-4 with TRBJ1-2; D is undetermined. Trimming took off 7 bases at V and 3 bases at J, with 6 bases between the two ends. This CDR3 contains 11 residues. DNA of the CDR3: TGTGCCAGCAAAATCGACTATGGCTACACCTTC. Translated: CASKIDYGYTF.

This chain connects TRBV6-5 to TRBJ1-2, with 7 bases matching TRBD1. The CDR3 length is 14 residues. Germline trimming cut 3 bases from V and 4 bases from J; bases unmatched to any gene: 5. The germline gives CDR1 MNHEY, CDR2 SVGAGI. The CDR3 here is CASSYRDSVYGYTF. DNA of the CDR3: TGTGCCAGCAGTTATCGGGACAGCGTCTATGGCTACACCTTC.

This clone was observed once. J is TRBJ1-6 and V is TRBV25-1; D is possibly TRBD1 (6 bases). The CDR3 sequence is 13 residues long. Germline CDR1 reads MGHDK; CDR2 reads SYGVNS. With 6 bases removed from V and 8 bases from J, the gap between germline ends came to 11 bases. CDR3 sequence (DNA): TGTGCCAGCAGAAGGGGGACCGATTCACCCCTCCACTTT. It yields the protein CASRRGTDSPLHF.

This clone appeared a few times. This chain links TRBV9 with TRBJ1-5; D is unresolved. The V end lost 3 bases, the J end lost 2 bases, and 6 bases lay between the germline ends. CDR1 SGDLS and CDR2 YYNGEE come from the germline V gene. This CDR3 contains 13 residues. CDR3 nucleotides: TGTGCCAGCAGCGAGGGTCGCAATCAGCCCCAGCATTTT. Residues: CASSEGRNQPQHF.

The rearrangement links TRBV5-1 to TRBJ2-2; the D gene is possibly TRBD1 (5 bases). This CDR3 has 15 residues. CDR1 SGHRS and CDR2 YFSETQ come from the germline V gene. Trimming shortened V by 0 bases and J by 3 bases, and 9 bases separated the two germline ends. As DNA, the CDR3 is TGCGCCAGCAGCTTGGGACAGAAACACACCGGGGAGCTGTTTTTT. Translated, it gives CASSLGQKHTGELFF.

The chain has TRBV3-1 (or the pseudogene TRBV3-2) and TRBJ1-6; D not certain. V dropped 3 bases and J dropped 6 bases, with 15 bases sitting between them. The CDR3 is 16 amino acids. Germline V gene data show CDR1 as LGHDT and CDR2 as YNNKEL (reference sequence). CDR3 amino acids: CASSQDQSMSNSPLHF. In nucleotides, the CDR3 is TGTGCCAGCAGCCAGGATCAAAGTATGTCTAATTCACCCCTCCACTTT.

This clone was counted a few times. The rearrangement joins TRBV19 to TRBJ2-6, with unresolved D. Trimming left V 1 base short and J 0 bases short, with 7 bases between. This CDR3 has 16 amino acids. Per the germline V gene, CDR1 is LNHDA and CDR2 is SQIVND (reference sequence). CDR3 amino acids: CASSIGWLSGANVLTF. The CDR3 region has the DNA TGTGCCAGTAGTATAGGGTGGCTCTCTGGGGCCAACGTCCTGACTTTC.

CDR3 DNA: TGCAGTGCTAGTGGGACTAGCGGGGGGGCGGTAGAGACCCAGTACTTC. Residues: CSASGTSGGAVETQYF. The rearrangement links TRBV20-1 to TRBJ2-5; 16 nucleotides line up with TRBD2. V trimming: 3 bases; J trimming: 4 bases; junction bases outside the gene matches: 5. The germline CDR1 and CDR2 sequences are DFQATT and SNEGSKA (reference sequence). The CDR3 loop spans 16 amino acids.

V is TRBV6-2 or TRBV6-3 and J is TRBJ1-2; no firm D call. Germline V CDR1 and CDR2: MNHEY, SVGEGT. CDR3 length equals 11 residues. V was trimmed by 6 bases and J by 8 bases, leaving 10 bases between them. The CDR3 spells CASSLGSGYTF. CDR3 in DNA: TGTGCCAGCAGCCTTGGTAGCGGCTACACCTTC.

The J gene is TRBJ2-2, the V gene TRBV10-3; 10 bases map to TRBD2. After removal of 3 bases from V and 1 base from J, the junction contained 5 bases not matched to a gene. CDR1 is ENHRY and CDR2 is SYGVKD in the germline V gene. There are 17 residues in the CDR3. The CDR3 here is CAISDLSSGGNTGELFF. DNA for the CDR3: TGTGCCATCAGTGACCTATCTAGCGGGGGGAACACCGGGGAGCTGTTTTTT.

To note about this clone: A junction end diverges from the germline sequence, so it may reflect a read error. V usage is TRBV24-1 and J usage is TRBJ2-7; TRBD2 might be the D (6 bases). In germline, CDR1 is KGHDR, CDR2 SFDVKD. This CDR3 region has 12 residues. The CDR3 DNA follows: TGTGCCACCAGTGATTTGTACGGGACTCCCCACTTC. It translates to CATSDLYGTPHF.